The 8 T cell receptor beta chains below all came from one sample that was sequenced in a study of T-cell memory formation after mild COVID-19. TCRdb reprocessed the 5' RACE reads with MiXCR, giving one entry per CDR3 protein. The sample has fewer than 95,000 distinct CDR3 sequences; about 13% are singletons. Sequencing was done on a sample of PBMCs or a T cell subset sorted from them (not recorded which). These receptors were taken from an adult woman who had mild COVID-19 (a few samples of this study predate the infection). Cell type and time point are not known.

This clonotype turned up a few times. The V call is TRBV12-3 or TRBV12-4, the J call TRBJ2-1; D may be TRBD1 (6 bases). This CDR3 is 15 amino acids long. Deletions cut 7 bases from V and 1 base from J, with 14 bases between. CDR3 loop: CASTVLGASYNEQFF. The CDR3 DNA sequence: TGTGCCAGCACCGTCCTGGGGGCTTCCTACAATGAGCAGTTCTTC.

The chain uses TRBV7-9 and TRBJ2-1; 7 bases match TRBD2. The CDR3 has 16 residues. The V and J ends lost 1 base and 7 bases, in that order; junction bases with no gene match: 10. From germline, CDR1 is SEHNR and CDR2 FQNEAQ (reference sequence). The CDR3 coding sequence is TGTGCCAGCAGCTTAGGGGACTACCTGGGGGGAAATGAGCAGTTCTTC. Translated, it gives CASSLGDYLGGNEQFF.

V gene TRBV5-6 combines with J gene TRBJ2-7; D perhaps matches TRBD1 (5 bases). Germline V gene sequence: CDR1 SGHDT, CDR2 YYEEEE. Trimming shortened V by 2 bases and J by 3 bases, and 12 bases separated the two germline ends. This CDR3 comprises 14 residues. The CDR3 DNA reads TGTGCCAGCAGCTTCACAGGTTCCTTCTACGAGCAGTACTTC. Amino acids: CASSFTGSFYEQYF.

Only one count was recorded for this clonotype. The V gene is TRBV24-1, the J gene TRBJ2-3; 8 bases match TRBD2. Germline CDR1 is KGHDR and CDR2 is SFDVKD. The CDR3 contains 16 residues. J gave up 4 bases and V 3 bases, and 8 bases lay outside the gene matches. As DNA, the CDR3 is TGTGCCACCAGTGATGAGGGAGGGACTAGGCCAGATACGCAGTATTTT. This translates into CATSDEGGTRPDTQYF.

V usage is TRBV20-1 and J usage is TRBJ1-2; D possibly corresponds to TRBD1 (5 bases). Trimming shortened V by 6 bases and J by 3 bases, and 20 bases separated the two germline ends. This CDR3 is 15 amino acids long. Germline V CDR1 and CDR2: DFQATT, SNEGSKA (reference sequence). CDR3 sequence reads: CSAQRGTPTHYGYTF. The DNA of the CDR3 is TGCAGTGCCCAACGGGGCACCCCTACTCACTATGGCTACACCTTC.

CDR3 region: CATSEAGASSGNTIYF. CDR3 nucleotides: TGTGCCACCAGTGAGGCCGGGGCCTCCTCTGGAAACACCATATATTTT. This rearrangement joins TRBV24-1 to TRBJ1-3; D possibly corresponds to TRBD1 (5 bases). The V end lost 4 bases, the J end lost 0 bases, and 12 bases lay between the germline ends. From germline, CDR1 is KGHDR and CDR2 SFDVKD. The CDR3 spans 16 residues.

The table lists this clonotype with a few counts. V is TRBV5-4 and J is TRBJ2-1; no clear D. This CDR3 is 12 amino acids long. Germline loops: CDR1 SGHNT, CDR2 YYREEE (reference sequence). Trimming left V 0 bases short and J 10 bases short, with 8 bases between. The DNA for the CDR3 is TGTGCCAGCAGCTTGGCCCAGGCCGAGCAGTTCTTC. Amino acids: CASSLAQAEQFF.

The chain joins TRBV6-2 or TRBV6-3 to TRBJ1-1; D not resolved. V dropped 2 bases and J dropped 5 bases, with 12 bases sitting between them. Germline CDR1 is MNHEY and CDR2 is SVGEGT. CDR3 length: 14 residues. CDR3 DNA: TGTGCCAGCAGTTACGGTCACACCCAGACTGAAGCTTTCTTT. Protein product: CASSYGHTQTEAFF.